Detailed here is one T cell receptor (beta chain). This clonotype was counted ten times or more. The target of this receptor is not known. It has no much larger one-base neighbor in the sample; base qualities were not kept. CDR1 and CDR2, per the germline V gene, are SGHTA and FQGNSA. The CDR3 starts with the cysteine, ends with the phenylalanine, and has 15 residues. The sequence is cut down to CDR3 DNA, 45 bases in frame from base 1. V has 4 bases trimmed and J has 0 bases trimmed; junction bases matching no gene number 5. Donors were roughly 40 systemically healthy Caucasian individuals from Russia aged roughly 6 to 95 years. Each donor gave approximately 10 milliliters of peripheral blood, collected into EDTA-treated Vacutainer tubes. Ficoll-Paque density-gradient centrifugation was used to isolate PBMCs, with at least 6 million per sample. Trizol reagent was used to extract total RNA from the PBMCs, yielding at least 5.5 micrograms per sample. Naive CD45RAhigh/CD27high T cell percentages were measured by flow cytometry on a PBMC aliquot from every donor.

The data originate from a study of blood T cells in healthy people across ages (dated by TCRdb to the mid-2010s). The study in broad terms: In model experiments, template switching captured roughly one uniquely barcoded TCR beta cDNA molecule for every two T cells. Four age groups were formed from the donors: young (average approximately 16 years), middle-aged (around 40), aged (roughly 59) and long-lived (about 80). For two donors (one aged 18 to 29 and one aged 80 or older), the study analyzed two additional independent replicas of 1 million unique cDNA reads from the same blood draw. The study measured age-related changes in TCR beta repertoire diversity using deep sequencing normalized with unique cDNA molecular identifiers. To avoid experimental bias, donors of different ages were spread randomly across the sequencing lanes.

Results and caveats for the whole study, not just this receptor: The CMV infection status of donors was not known, potentially confounding age-related changes in expanded clonotypes. Compared with the aged group, the long-lived group had more naive CD4+ T cells, fewer expanded clones and increased TCR diversity, a pattern suggesting age selection. Since profiling was done on bulk unsorted PBMCs, naive and antigen-experienced compartments could not be conclusively compared. Estimates of total diversity based on one million sequenced T cells were considered lower bounds and underestimates. As age increased, observed TCR beta diversity per million T cells dropped in a roughly linear way, and a significant reduction was already evident by age 40. A strong correlation was found between observed TCR beta diversity and the percentage of naive T cells measured by flow cytometry.

Libraries were prepared through 5' RACE. Data came from an Illumina HiSeq 2500. A second 7 to 11 cycle PCR used a sample-barcoded 5' primer and a J-beta primer mix. Each TCR beta cDNA molecule received a unique molecular identifier from a template-switch 5' adaptor carrying 12 random nucleotides. Each sample yielded at least 2.5 million CDR3-containing paired-end reads. All of the RNA was converted into first-strand cDNA using the Mint cDNA synthesis kit, with a TRBC-specific oligonucleotide serving as the primer. All cDNA was treated with uracil-DNA glycosylase and then went through a first 18-cycle PCR with the universal primers M1SS and BC2_uni_R. The paper's processing steps were these. Normalization of each sample was performed by random selection of 1 million high-quality reads, each carrying a distinct molecular identifier. Instead of being binned into consensus sequences, reads with shared molecular identifiers were discarded. MiTCR, set to a Q25 quality threshold and the strictest error-elimination algorithm, was used for CDR3 identification, clonotype clustering and error correction. A nonparametric unseen species model with Euler transformation was used to estimate lower-bound total TCR beta diversity. Using fastp trimming at Q25 and MiXCR clonotype assembly, TCRdb reanalyzed the public sequencing data and kept in-frame beta chains. Under each unique CDR3 protein, matching rows form one entry showing the most common genes and DNA. It is TCRdb's table, rather than the study itself, that gives the V and J calls and clone size. This sample comprises hundreds of thousands of distinct CDR3 sequences, about 30% of them detected only once. The ten largest clones capture about 15% of the sample.

This TCR derives from a woman of 80 years or more in good health. The chain couples TRBV7-2 to TRBJ2-7, with 8 junctional bases fitting TRBD1. Sample: blood. In nucleotides, the sequence is TGTGCCAGCAGCTCCGACAGGGGCGTCTCCTACGAGCAGTACTTC. Translated, this gives CASSSDRGVSYEQYF.